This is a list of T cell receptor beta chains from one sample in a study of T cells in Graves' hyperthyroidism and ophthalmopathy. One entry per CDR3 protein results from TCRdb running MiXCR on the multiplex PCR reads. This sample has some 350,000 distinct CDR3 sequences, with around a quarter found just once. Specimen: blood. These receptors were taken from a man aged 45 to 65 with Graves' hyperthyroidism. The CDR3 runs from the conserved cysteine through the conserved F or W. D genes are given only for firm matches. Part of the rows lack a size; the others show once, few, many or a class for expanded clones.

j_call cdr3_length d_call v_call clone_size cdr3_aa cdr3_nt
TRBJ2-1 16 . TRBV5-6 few CASSLVGRATHNEQFF TGTGCCAGCAGCTTGGTGGGCAGGGCTACCCACAATGAGCAGTTCTTC
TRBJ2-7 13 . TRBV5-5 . CASSFSINYEQYF TGTGCCAGCAGCTTTTCCATTAACTACGAGCAGTACTTC
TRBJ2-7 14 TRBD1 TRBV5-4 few CASSSGGQGYKQYF TGTGCCAGCAGCTCGGGGGGACAGGGGTACAAGCAGTACTTC
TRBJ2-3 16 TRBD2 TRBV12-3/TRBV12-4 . CASTLRGTRTPSGQYF TGTGCCAGCACCCTAAGGGGGACTAGGACCCCCTCTGGGCAGTATTTT
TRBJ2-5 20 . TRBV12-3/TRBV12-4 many CASSMGRSGGFWVSQETQYF TGTGCCAGCAGTATGGGACGGTCAGGAGGGTTTTGGGTGTCCCAAGAGACCCAGTACTTC
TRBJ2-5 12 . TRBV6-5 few CASSYSPETQYF TGTGCCAGCAGTTACTCTCCGGAGACCCAGTACTTC
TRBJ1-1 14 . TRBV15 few CATSREATGTEAFF TGTGCCACCAGCAGGGAGGCCACGGGCACTGAAGCTTTCTTT
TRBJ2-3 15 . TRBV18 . CASSPSGKRADTQYF TGTGCCAGCTCACCGAGCGGTAAAAGGGCAGATACGCAGTATTTT
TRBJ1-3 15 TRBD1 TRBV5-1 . CASSFGTGAGNTIYF TGCGCCAGCAGCTTCGGGACAGGGGCTGGAAACACCATATATTTT
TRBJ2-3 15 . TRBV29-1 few CSVESLGRVADTQYF TGCAGCGTTGAATCCTTAGGCAGGGTGGCAGATACGCAGTATTTT
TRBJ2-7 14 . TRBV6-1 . CASSEWGGTYEQYF TGTGCCAGCAGTGAGTGGGGAGGAACCTACGAGCAGTACTTC
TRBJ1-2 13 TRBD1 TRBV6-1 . CASRTGTGGGYTF TGTGCCAGCAGAACCGGGACAGGGGGCGGCTACACCTTC
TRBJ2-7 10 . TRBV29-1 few CSVGGYEQYF TGCAGCGTTGGGGGATACGAGCAGTACTTC
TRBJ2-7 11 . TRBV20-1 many CSVNGQTEQYF TGCAGTGTTAACGGACAGACCGAGCAGTACTTC
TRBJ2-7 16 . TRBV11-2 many CASSLDGNSGYYEQYF TGTGCCAGCAGCTTAGATGGAAATAGCGGTTACTACGAGCAGTACTTC
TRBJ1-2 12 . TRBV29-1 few CSVGGGTYGYTF TGCAGCGTTGGAGGGGGTACCTATGGCTACACCTTC
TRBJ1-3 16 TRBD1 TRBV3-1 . CASSQAGTGGGNTIYF TGTGCCAGCAGCCAAGCCGGGACAGGGGGAGGAAACACCATATATTTT
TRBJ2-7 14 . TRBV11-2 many CASSLYRETYEQYF TGTGCCAGCAGCTTATACAGGGAAACCTACGAGCAGTACTTC
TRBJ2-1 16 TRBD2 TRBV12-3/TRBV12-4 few CASSFPAREWGNEQFF TGTGCCAGCAGTTTCCCAGCGCGGGAGTGGGGCAATGAGCAGTTCTTC
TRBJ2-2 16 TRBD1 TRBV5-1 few CASSLEGQENTGELFF TGCGCCAGCAGCTTGGAAGGACAGGAAAACACCGGGGAGCTGTTTTTT
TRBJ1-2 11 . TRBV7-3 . CASSDGQGYTF TGTGCCAGCAGCGACGGACAGGGCTACACCTTC
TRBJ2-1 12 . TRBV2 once CASNLGRDEQFF TGTGCCAGCAACCTGGGGCGGGATGAGCAGTTCTTC
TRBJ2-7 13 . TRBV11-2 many CASSQGMGYEQYF TGTGCCAGCAGCCAGGGCATGGGCTACGAGCAGTACTTC
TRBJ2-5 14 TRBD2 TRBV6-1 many CASRWSGDSKTQYF TGTGCCAGCAGGTGGAGCGGGGATTCCAAGACCCAGTACTTC
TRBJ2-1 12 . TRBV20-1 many CSTSVSSNEQFF TGCAGCACTAGTGTCTCCTCCAATGAGCAGTTCTTC
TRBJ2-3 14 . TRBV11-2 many CASSVRTATDTQYF TGTGCCAGCAGCGTTAGGACTGCGACAGATACGCAGTATTTT
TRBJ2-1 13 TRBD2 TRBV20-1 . CSATGTTPNEQFF TGCAGTGCTACCGGGACTACCCCCAATGAGCAGTTCTTC
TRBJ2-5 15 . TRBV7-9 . CASSLGSRDQETQYF TGTGCCAGCAGCTTAGGGTCCAGGGACCAAGAGACCCAGTACTTC
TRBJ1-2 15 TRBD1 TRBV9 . CASSPGTGVEYGYTF TGTGCCAGCAGCCCGGGGACAGGGGTAGAGTATGGCTACACCTTC
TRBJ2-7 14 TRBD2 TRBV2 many CASSETSGKPEQYF TGTGCCAGCAGTGAAACTAGCGGGAAACCCGAGCAGTACTTC
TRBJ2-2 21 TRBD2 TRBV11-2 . CASSYRPPVTSGRAPTGELFF TGTGCCAGCAGCTATCGACCCCCCGTGACTAGCGGGAGGGCCCCCACCGGGGAGCTGTTTTTT
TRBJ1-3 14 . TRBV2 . CASSFGRTRNTIYF TGTGCCAGCAGTTTCGGCAGAACACGAAACACCATATATTTT
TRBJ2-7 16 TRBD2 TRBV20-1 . CSAKGTSGDWGYEQYF TGCAGTGCTAAGGGGACTAGCGGAGATTGGGGCTACGAGCAGTACTTC
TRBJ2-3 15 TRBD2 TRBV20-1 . CSVRPLAGGTDTQYF TGCAGTGTTAGACCACTAGCGGGAGGCACAGATACGCAGTATTTT
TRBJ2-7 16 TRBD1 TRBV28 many CASSLLPGTGDYEQYF TGTGCCAGCAGTTTACTTCCAGGGACAGGAGACTACGAGCAGTACTTC
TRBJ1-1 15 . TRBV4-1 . CASRHPRTVNTEAFF TGCGCCAGCAGACACCCCCGGACAGTTAACACTGAAGCTTTCTTT
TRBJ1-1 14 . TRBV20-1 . CSAPKGPINTEAFF TGCAGTGCTCCTAAAGGCCCAATTAACACTGAAGCTTTCTTT
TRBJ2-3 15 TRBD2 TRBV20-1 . CSASPSGIPTDTQYF TGCAGTGCTAGTCCTAGCGGGATACCCACCGATACGCAGTATTTT